This section outlines one T cell receptor beta chain sequence together with its context. The target antigen is unknown. These data come from a study of T cells after yellow fever vaccination. Study outcomes and limitations: On re-exposure, the response was weaker but peaked faster, at day 5 versus 15.

5'RACE template switching produced TCR cDNA carrying a universal primer site and UMIs. Each CDR3 protein gets one entry after TCRdb re-called the 5' RACE reads with MiXCR. The table records some 350,000 distinct CDR3 sequences, 3.5% to 4.5% of them present only once. Sequencing was performed on PBMCs, taken 5 days after the yellow fever booster vaccination. The receptor comes from a man between 18 and 29 years old who received the YFV17D yellow fever vaccine.

The CDR3 loop is CASRTPGQGNNSPLHF. The CDR3 nucleotides are TGCGCCAGCAGAACCCCGGGACAGGGGAATAATTCACCCCTCCACTTT. The rearrangement uses TRBV4-1 and TRBJ1-6, with 10 bases fitting TRBD1. The CDR3 extends over 16 amino acids. Germline CDR1 reads MGHRA; CDR2 reads YSYEKL. Trimming at V came to 6 bases and at J to 5 bases, leaving 7 bases not matched to a gene.